These T cell receptor beta chains were read from a single sample in a study of cytomegalovirus exposure and HLA in healthy donors. Clones were read by immunoSEQ multiplex PCR, and TCRdb kept only the in-frame ones, dropping some. The table lists roughly 150,000 clones, 85% to 90% of them singletons. The sequencing sample was made of PBMCs. All receptors derive from a woman younger than 45 in good health and CMV-seronegative. Each CDR3 is given with its conserved first and last residue.

TRBJ2-3 | TRBV9 | 12 | CASSTLPDTQYF
TRBJ2-1 | TRBV5-1 | 14 | CASSFRDIDNEQFF
TRBJ1-1 | TRBV10-3 | 13 | CATEGQLNTEAFF
TRBJ2-7 | TRBV7-2 | 15 | CASSQRGGRESEQYF
TRBJ1-1 | TRBV30 | 11 | CAWRGNTEAFF
TRBJ2-7 | TRBV25-1 | 16 | CASSRETGGSSYEQYF
TRBJ1-2 | TRBV12-5 | 16 | CASGLVSQLTGRGYTF
TRBJ1-1 | TRBV6-1 | 11 | CASTRDTEAFF
TRBJ2-2 | TRBV13 | 16 | CASSSWQEGNTGELFF
TRBJ2-5 | TRBV27 | 14 | CASSPTPGQETQYF
TRBJ1-1 | TRBV18 | 14 | CASSPSGVDTEAFF
TRBJ2-1 | TRBV28 | 17 | CASSFSRESKSYNEQFF